These 15 T cell receptor beta chains share one sample of origin, sequenced in a study of T cell changes during pregnancy in multiple sclerosis. TCRdb keeps only in-frame clones here, not all; method: immunoSEQ multiplex PCR. The table includes 45,000 to 65,000 clones, 75% to 95% detected once. This specimen consisted of peripheral blood, obtained after pregnancy. The receptors were gathered from a female donor in good health, enrolled as a control in a pregnancy study.

This chain connects TRBV7-9 to TRBJ2-4; 7 bases line up with TRBD2. This CDR3 has 11 residues. Germline loops: CDR1 SEHNR, CDR2 FQNEAQ (reference sequence). After removal of 10 bases from V and 6 bases from J, the junction contained 3 bases not matched to a gene. The CDR3 loop is CATSGGNIQYF. The CDR3 DNA follows: TGTGCCACTTCGGGAGGAAACATTCAGTACTTC.

The chain employs TRBV2 and TRBJ2-7, with 12 bases lining up with TRBD2. CDR1 and CDR2 (germline): SNHLY, FYNNEI. The CDR3 sequence is 15 residues long. Trimming removed 6 bases from V and 6 bases from J; junction bases left unmatched: 9. In DNA, the CDR3 is TGTGCCAGCAGCGGAAGACTAGCGGGAGTTGGCGAGCAGTACTTC. This encodes CASSGRLAGVGEQYF. Variable domain in full (rest from reference TRBV2 and TRBJ2-7): EPEVTQTPSHQVTQMGQEVILRCVPISNHLYFYWYRQILGQKVEFLVSFYNNEISEKSEIFDDQFSVERPDGSNFTLKIRSTKLEDSAMYFCASSGRLAGVGEQYFGPGTRLTVT.

This rearrangement joins TRBV10-3 to TRBJ1-6; possibly TRBD1 for D (6 bases). V shed 6 bases and J shed 5 bases, with 11 bases lying between them. The CDR3 is 14 residues long. CDR1 is ENHRY, CDR2 SYGVKD, per germline. The CDR3 region is CAISTGTNNSPLHF. The CDR3 DNA follows: TGTGCCATCAGCACCGGGACAAATAATTCACCCCTCCACTTT.

The chain combines TRBV6-4 with TRBJ2-1; D possibly corresponds to TRBD2 (5 bases). Deletions cut 1 base from V and 6 bases from J, with 13 bases between. CDR1 and CDR2 (germline): MRHNA, SNTAGT. The CDR3 runs to 15 residues. Here the CDR3 reads CASSDYALGSNEQFF. The CDR3 DNA reads TGTGCCAGCAGTGACTATGCTTTAGGGAGCAATGAGCAGTTCTTC.

V is TRBV29-1 and J is TRBJ1-3; weak D call: TRBD1 (5 bases). This CDR3 has 14 amino acids. Germline V lookup: CDR1 SQVTM, CDR2 ANQGSEA. V was trimmed by 3 bases and J by 4 bases, leaving 13 bases between them. CDR3 sequence (DNA): TGCAGCGTTGATGTGGGGGGTCTGGGAAACACCATATATTTT. This translates into CSVDVGGLGNTIYF.

The chain carries TRBV9 and TRBJ2-7; D may be TRBD1 (5 bases). This CDR3 comprises 13 residues. Germline lookup yields CDR1 SGDLS and CDR2 YYNGEE. V was clipped by 0 bases and J by 6 bases, with 10 bases between them. The CDR3 sequence is CASSVGAGSEQYF. In DNA form, the CDR3 reads TGTGCCAGCAGCGTAGGAGCAGGGTCCGAGCAGTACTTC.

The rearrangement links TRBV13 to TRBJ1-4, with a tentative D call TRBD1 (5 bases). There are 12 residues in the CDR3. V was shortened by 6 bases and J by 5 bases, with 7 bases between the two germline ends. The V gene's germline CDR1 is PRHDT and CDR2 FYEKMQ (reference sequence). The CDR3 nucleotides read TGTGCCAGCAGAAGGACAAATGAAAAACTGTTTTTT. Translation gives CASRRTNEKLFF.

J is TRBJ2-2 and V is TRBV9; a possible D gene is TRBD2 (6 bases). This CDR3 comprises 13 residues. V was trimmed by 2 bases and J by 6 bases, leaving 8 bases between them. The germline CDR1 and CDR2 sequences are SGDLS and YYNGEE. The CDR3 reads CASSVWGAGELFF. The CDR3 DNA reads TGTGCCAGCAGCGTCTGGGGGGCCGGGGAGCTGTTTTTT. Full variable domain (outside the CDR3, taken from reference TRBV9 and TRBJ2-2): DSGVTQTPKHLITATGQRVTLRCSPRSGDLSVYWYQQSLDQGLQFLIQYYNGEERAKGNILERFSAQQFPDLHSELNLSSLELGDSALYFCASSVWGAGELFFGEGSRLTVL.

This clone appeared once. The chain links TRBV5-4 to TRBJ2-3; 9 bases are shared with TRBD2. CDR1 SGHNT and CDR2 YYREEE come from the germline V gene (reference sequence). Germline trimming cut 0 bases from V and 1 base from J; bases unmatched to any gene: 6. The CDR3 covers 17 residues. CDR3 region: CASSLGVAGARTDTQYF. CDR3 bases: TGTGCCAGCAGCTTGGGAGTAGCGGGGGCCCGCACAGATACGCAGTATTTT. Drawing the rest from reference TRBV5-4 and TRBJ2-3, the complete variable domain is ETGVTQSPTHLIKTRGQQVTLRCSSQSGHNTVSWYQQALGQGPQFIFQYYREEENGRGNFPPRFSGLQFPNYSSELNVNALELDDSALYLCASSLGVAGARTDTQYFGPGTRLTVL.

This sequence joins TRBV5-5 and TRBJ2-7; 12 bases fit TRBD2. J lost 0 bases, V lost 7 bases, and 2 bases had no gene match. Germline V gene data show CDR1 as SGHKS and CDR2 as YYEKEE (reference sequence). The CDR3 sequence is 14 residues long. The CDR3 DNA is TGTGCCAGCTTACTAGCGGGGGGCTCCTACGAGCAGTACTTC. It translates to CASLLAGGSYEQYF.

To note about this clone: Other DNA sequences of this sample code for an identical CDR3. The gene calls are TRBV4-1 and TRBJ1-2, with TRBD1 matching over 7 bases. V gave up 4 bases and J gave up 3 bases; unmatched junction bases: 11. From germline, CDR1 is MGHRA and CDR2 YSYEKL. This CDR3 has 16 amino acids. CDR3 loop: CASSPGTAELHYGYTF. The DNA of the CDR3 is TGCGCCAGCAGCCCCGGGACAGCTGAACTCCACTATGGCTACACCTTC.

The chain is built from TRBV27 and TRBJ2-2, with a tentative D call TRBD2 (6 bases). This CDR3 comprises 16 residues. Germline-derived CDR1 and CDR2 are MNHEY and SMNVEV (reference sequence). Trimming removed 4 bases at V and 7 bases at J, with 19 bases between. The CDR3 DNA sequence: TGTGCCAGCAGTTCAAGGGACTCTAGTGTAGTCGGGGAGCTGTTTTTT. Amino acids: CASSSRDSSVVGELFF.

The chain has TRBV5-1 and TRBJ2-7; TRBD1 matches 9 bases. V lost 4 bases, J lost 4 bases, and 12 bases stayed unmatched. The germline CDR1 and CDR2 sequences are SGHRS and YFSETQ. The CDR3 is 16 residues long. CDR3 nucleotide sequence: TGCGCCAGCAGCCCAGGCACCGGGACAGGGTTATACGAGCAGTACTTC. Translated: CASSPGTGTGLYEQYF.

CDR3 nucleotide sequence: TGCGCCAGCAGCTTAACAGGGTATAGCACAGATACGCAGTATTTT. This codes for CASSLTGYSTDTQYF. This chain links TRBV5-1 with TRBJ2-3; D may be TRBD1 (6 bases). Deletions cut 2 bases from V and 0 bases from J, with 10 bases between. Germline loops: CDR1 SGHRS, CDR2 YFSETQ. The CDR3 is 15 residues long. The full variable domain, in which reference TRBV5-1 and TRBJ2-3 provide the parts outside the CDR3, is KAGVTQTPRYLIKTRGQQVTLSCSPISGHRSVSWYQQTPGQGLQFLFEYFSETQRNKGNFPGRFSGRQFSNSRSEMNVSTLELGDSALYLCASSLTGYSTDTQYFGPGTRLTVL.

This chain connects TRBV18 to TRBJ1-1; unclear D gene. Germline V lookup: CDR1 KGHSH, CDR2 LQKENI. The CDR3 loop spans 15 amino acids. V lost 6 bases, J lost 3 bases, and 17 bases lay in between. CDR3 amino acids: CASSASGRVDTEAFF. In nucleotides, the CDR3 is TGTGCCAGCTCTGCCTCGGGGAGGGTCGACACTGAAGCTTTCTTT.